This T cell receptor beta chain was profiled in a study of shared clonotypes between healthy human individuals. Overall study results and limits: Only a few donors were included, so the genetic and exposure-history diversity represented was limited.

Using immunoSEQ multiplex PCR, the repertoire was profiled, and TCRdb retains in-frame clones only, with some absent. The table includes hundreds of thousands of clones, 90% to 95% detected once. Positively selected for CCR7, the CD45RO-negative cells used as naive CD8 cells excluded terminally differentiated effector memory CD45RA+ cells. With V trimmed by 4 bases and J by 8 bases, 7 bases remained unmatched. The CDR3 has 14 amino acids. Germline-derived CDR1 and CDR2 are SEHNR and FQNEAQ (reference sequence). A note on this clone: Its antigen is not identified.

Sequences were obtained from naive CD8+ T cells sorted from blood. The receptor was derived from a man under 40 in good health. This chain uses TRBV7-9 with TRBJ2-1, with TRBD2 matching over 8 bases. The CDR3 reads CASSSGGPSHEQFF. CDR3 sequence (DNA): TGTGCCAGCAGCTCGGGAGGGCCATCCCATGAGCAGTTCTTC.